Given below is one T cell receptor (beta chain) in context. Antigen: not known. The data originate from a study of T cell responses to AZD1222 COVID-19 vaccine. The study, taken as a whole, reports: Females outnumbered males among donors, who were mostly white British; clonal diversity was possibly underestimated.

From germline, CDR1 is LNHDA and CDR2 SQIVND (reference sequence). CDR3 size: 14 residues. The V end lost 5 bases, the J end lost 0 bases, and 10 bases lay between the germline ends. Profiled with immunoSEQ multiplex PCR; TCRdb holds only in-frame clones, not every one. The sample lists some 120,000 clones; 93% were seen once. V is TRBV19 and J is TRBJ1-1; a possible D gene is TRBD1 (5 bases). The TCR sequence derives from an adult in good health. The specimen was peripheral blood, collected on day 0 of AZD1222 vaccination. The CDR3 nucleotides read TGTGCCAGTAGTTGGACAAACATGAACACTGAAGCTTTCTTT. This encodes CASSWTNMNTEAFF.